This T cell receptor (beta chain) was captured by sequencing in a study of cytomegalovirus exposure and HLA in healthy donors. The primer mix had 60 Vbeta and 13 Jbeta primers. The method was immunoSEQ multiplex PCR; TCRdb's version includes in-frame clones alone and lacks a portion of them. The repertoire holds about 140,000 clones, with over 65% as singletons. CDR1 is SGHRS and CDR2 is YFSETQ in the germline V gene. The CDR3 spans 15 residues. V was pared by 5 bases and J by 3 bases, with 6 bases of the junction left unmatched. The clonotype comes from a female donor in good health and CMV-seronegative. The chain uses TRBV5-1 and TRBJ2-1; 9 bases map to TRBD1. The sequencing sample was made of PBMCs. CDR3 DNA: TGCGCCAGCAGAAACGGGACAGGGTACTACAATGAGCAGTTCTTC. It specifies CASRNGTGYYNEQFF.